The present entry profiles one T cell receptor (beta chain) with its context. Antigen: not known. These data are taken from a study of shared clonotypes between healthy human individuals. Across the study: CD4 naive cells filled three plates per donor, CD4 memory three, CD8 naive two and CD8 memory one.

Naive CD8 cells were CD45RO-negative, positively selected for CCR7, excluding terminally differentiated effector memory CD45RA+ cells. Study observations and caveats: Clonotypes not shared had lower generation probabilities than those common to all four donors. The study sampled only blood, and tissue repertoires likely differ. Rarefaction indicated that sorted-subset sequencing remained incomplete although depth was large.

CDR1 and CDR2 (germline): SGHAT, FQNNGV. The CDR3 length is 18 residues. The trim removed 0 bases at V and 1 base at J, leaving 7 bases unmatched. Clones were read by immunoSEQ multiplex PCR, and TCRdb kept only the in-frame ones, dropping some. The table has under 700,000 clones, 85% to 95% seen once; the top ten hold around 0.11%. Material for sequencing was naive CD8+ T cells sorted from blood. V gene TRBV11-2 combines with J gene TRBJ2-3; 10 bases match TRBD2. This sequence was found in a woman younger than 45 in good health. CDR3 nucleotide sequence: TGTGCCAGCAGCTTAGATCTCTCTAGCGGGAGTGGCACAGATACGCAGTATTTT. Protein: CASSLDLSSGSGTDTQYF.